These T cell receptor beta chains were read from a single sample in a study of T cells in Graves' hyperthyroidism and ophthalmopathy. Via MiXCR, TCRdb re-called the multiplex PCR reads, giving one row per CDR3 protein. Altogether fewer than 350,000 distinct CDR3 sequences are present, approximately 14% being singletons, with the ten largest covering roughly 7.9%. Material for sequencing was blood. The receptor set was obtained from a woman aged 35 to 49 with Graves' hyperthyroidism. CDR3s include the opening cysteine and the closing phenylalanine or tryptophan. A D gene is named only where the DNA matches it firmly. Some rows mark clone size as missing; the rest say once, few, many or name a class of expanded clone.

V	J	D	size	CDR3	DNA
TRBV12-3/TRBV12-4	TRBJ2-3	NA	many	CASSPPGNRPHTQYF	TGTGCCAGCAGTCCCCCAGGGAACAGACCACATACGCAGTATTTT
TRBV27	TRBJ1-1	NA	many	CASSPIGGQAEAFF	TGTGCCAGCAGTCCAATTGGGGGTCAGGCTGAAGCTTTCTTT
TRBV11-2	TRBJ1-2	TRBD1	few	CASGHRGGDYGYTF	TGTGCCAGCGGTCACAGGGGGGGGGACTATGGCTACACCTTC
TRBV3-1	TRBJ2-1	TRBD2	many	CASSRVGAGGPVDEQFF	TGTGCCAGCAGCCGGGTCGGAGCGGGAGGGCCGGTCGATGAGCAGTTCTTC
TRBV20-1	TRBJ2-7	TRBD1	few	CSALGQEAYEQYF	TGCAGTGCTCTCGGACAGGAAGCCTACGAGCAGTACTTC
TRBV3-1	TRBJ1-3	TRBD1	NA	CASSQAWGQGKSSGNTIYF	TGTGCCAGCAGCCAAGCTTGGGGACAGGGCAAATCCTCTGGAAACACCATATATTTT
TRBV6-1	TRBJ2-5	TRBD2	many	CASRDLGGGRRETQYF	TGTGCCAGCAGGGACCTTGGGGGAGGGCGAAGAGAGACCCAGTACTTC
TRBV7-9	TRBJ2-1	TRBD2	NA	CASSLVLAGYNEQFF	TGTGCCAGCAGCTTAGTACTAGCGGGATACAATGAGCAGTTCTTC
TRBV19	TRBJ2-1	TRBD2	NA	CASSIGIPAGAGDEQFF	TGTGCCAGTAGTATTGGGATACCAGCGGGAGCGGGCGATGAGCAGTTCTTC
TRBV19	TRBJ2-7	TRBD1	few	CASSMAGTGPYEQYF	TGTGCCAGTAGTATGGCCGGGACAGGTCCCTACGAGCAGTACTTC
TRBV6-1	TRBJ1-5	NA	NA	CASSTGSYNQPQHF	TGTGCCAGCAGTACAGGGTCGTACAATCAGCCCCAGCATTTT
TRBV20-1	TRBJ2-1	TRBD2	many	CSARGGLAGVYEQFF	TGCAGTGCTAGAGGGGGACTAGCGGGAGTGTATGAGCAGTTCTTC
TRBV20-1	TRBJ2-3	NA	many	CSASLPLGQSSTDTQYF	TGCAGTGCTTCCTTGCCCCTTGGACAGAGTAGCACAGATACGCAGTATTTT
TRBV28	TRBJ2-7	NA	many	CASSLPGLRTDYEQYF	TGTGCCAGCAGTTTACCCGGCCTCCGGACAGACTACGAGCAGTACTTC
TRBV7-3	TRBJ1-5	NA	NA	CASSSRWGGNQPQHF	TGTGCCAGCAGCTCCCGTTGGGGTGGGAATCAGCCCCAGCATTTT
TRBV3-1	TRBJ1-6	NA	many	CASSQDGVLTYNSPLHF	TGTGCCAGCAGCCAAGATGGGGTATTGACCTATAATTCACCCCTCCACTTT
TRBV2	TRBJ2-5	TRBD2	many	CASSDQGGSGIGTQTQYF	TGTGCCAGCAGTGACCAGGGCGGAAGCGGGATCGGTACGCAGACCCAGTACTTC
TRBV7-9	TRBJ2-5	NA	few	CASSLDRTQYF	TGTGCCAGCAGCTTAGACCGGACCCAGTACTTC
TRBV6-1	TRBJ1-6	NA	many	CASSEAPGAVSPLHF	TGTGCCAGCAGTGAAGCACCAGGGGCGGTCTCACCCCTCCACTTT
TRBV6-1	TRBJ2-7	NA	NA	CASRPAGATYEQYF	TGTGCCAGCAGACCCGCCGGCGCAACCTACGAGCAGTACTTC
TRBV7-8	TRBJ2-3	NA	many	CASTPARIADTQYF	TGTGCCAGCACCCCCGCCCGGATAGCAGATACGCAGTATTTT
TRBV5-4	TRBJ2-3	TRBD1	few	CASSSRTGDTDTQYF	TGTGCCAGCAGCTCTAGGACAGGGGACACAGATACGCAGTATTTT
TRBV12-3/TRBV12-4	TRBJ1-1	NA	many	CASSFGAGGTEAFF	TGTGCCAGCAGTTTCGGGGCGGGGGGAACTGAAGCTTTCTTT